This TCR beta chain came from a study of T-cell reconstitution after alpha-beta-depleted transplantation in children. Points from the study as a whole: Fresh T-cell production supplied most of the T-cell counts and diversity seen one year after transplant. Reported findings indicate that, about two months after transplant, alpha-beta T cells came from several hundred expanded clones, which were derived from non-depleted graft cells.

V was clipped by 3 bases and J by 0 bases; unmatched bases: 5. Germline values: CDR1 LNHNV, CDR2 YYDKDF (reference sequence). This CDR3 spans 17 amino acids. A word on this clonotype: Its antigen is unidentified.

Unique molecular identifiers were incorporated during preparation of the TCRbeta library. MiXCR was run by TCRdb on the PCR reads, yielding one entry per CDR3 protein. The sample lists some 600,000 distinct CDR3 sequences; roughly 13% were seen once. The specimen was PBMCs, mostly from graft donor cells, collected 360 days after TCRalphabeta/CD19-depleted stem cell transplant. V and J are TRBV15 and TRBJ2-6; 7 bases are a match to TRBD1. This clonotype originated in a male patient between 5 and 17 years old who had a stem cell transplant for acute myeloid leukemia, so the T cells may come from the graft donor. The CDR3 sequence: CATSRGDRASGANVLTF. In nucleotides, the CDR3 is TGTGCCACCAGCAGGGGGGACAGAGCCTCTGGGGCCAACGTCCTGACTTTC.